The source of this TCR beta chain is a study of human T cells and chemical hapten exposure. Time point denoted: pre-sensitization, week 0. Documented treatment: therapeutic diphenylcyclopropenone sensitization with weekly scalp DPC. The CDR3 loop spans 13 amino acids. Germline V gene sequence: CDR1 KGHSH, CDR2 LQKENI. The V end lost 5 bases, the J end lost 4 bases, and 8 bases lay between the germline ends. This clonotype has just a few counts. In the library, unique molecular identifiers were attached to individual cDNA molecules. TCRdb redid the calling of the RACE reads with MiXCR, one entry per CDR3 protein. Of some 400,000 distinct CDR3 sequences listed, 4.5% to 6% were seen once; the top ten hold around 2.6%.

The gene calls are TRBV18 and TRBJ1-4, with D unresolved. The sequencing here drew on whole blood, taken in connection with sensitization to the hapten diphenylcyclopropenone (DPC). This TCR came from a woman between 50 and 59 years old with alopecia areata. Some clones in this sample may be carry-over from other donors' samples. The CDR3 region has the DNA TGTGCCAGCTCAATTCGTCGTAATGAAAAACTGTTTTTT. As protein: CASSIRRNEKLFF.